The 3 T cell receptor beta chains in this list originate from one sample, sequenced in a study of cytomegalovirus exposure and HLA in healthy donors. PCR primers comprised 60 Vbeta and 13 Jbeta primers. Using immunoSEQ multiplex PCR, the repertoire was profiled, and TCRdb retains in-frame clones only, with some absent. The sample lists over 150,000 clones, almost 80% occurring once. The source material was PBMCs. The receptors were gathered from a woman aged 45 to 65 in good health and CMV-seronegative.

The rearrangement joins TRBV4-3 to TRBJ1-1; 8 nucleotides agree with TRBD1. The V segment lost 4 bases and the J segment 3 bases; nucleotides outside the gene matches: 4. CDR1 is LGHNA and CDR2 is YSLEER in the germline V gene. This CDR3 has 14 residues. The CDR3 loop reads CASSLMGQDTEAFF. The CDR3 DNA reads as TGCGCCAGCAGCCTCATGGGACAGGACACTGAAGCTTTCTTT.

In its sample, this clone was seen a few times. The chain has TRBV5-1 and TRBJ1-5; TRBD1 agrees at 8 bases. Germline CDR1 is SGHRS and CDR2 is YFSETQ. Germline trimming cut 0 bases from V and 4 bases from J; bases unmatched to any gene: 12. The CDR3 is 18 residues long. CDR3 loop: CASSLGSPLDRENQPQHF. CDR3 coding DNA: TGCGCCAGCAGCTTGGGTTCCCCCCTGGACAGGGAAAATCAGCCCCAGCATTTT.

Written as DNA, the CDR3 is TGTGCCAGCAGTTCCGGACAGGGGAGGGTAGTAGGCTACACCTTC. Protein: CASSSGQGRVVGYTF. The J gene is TRBJ1-2, the V gene TRBV28; 9 positions agree with TRBD1. The CDR3 consists of 15 residues. V was clipped by 4 bases and J by 8 bases; unmatched bases: 11. From germline, CDR1 is MDHEN and CDR2 SYDVKM.